These 18 T cell receptor beta chains share one sample of origin, sequenced in a study of T-cell reconstitution after alpha-beta-depleted transplantation in children. Construction of the TCRbeta library involved unique molecular identifiers. TCRdb called the PCR reads again in MiXCR, with one record for every CDR3 protein. This table holds 490,000 or so distinct CDR3 sequences, about 12% found once. This material consisted of PBMCs from the stem cell graft donor, taken from the stem cell graft. These receptors came from a human donor who donated a stem cell graft to a child with combined immunodeficiency.

The table lists this clonotype with many counts. Here the CDR3 DNA reads TGTGCCAGCAGTTATACTAGCGGGAGGTATGGGGAGCTGTTTTTT. It codes for CASSYTSGRYGELFF. The genes are TRBV6-5 and TRBJ2-2; 12 bases are a match to TRBD2. Trimming cost V 3 bases and J 8 bases; bases outside gene matches: 4. CDR3 length equals 15 residues. Germline-derived CDR1 and CDR2 are MNHEY and SVGAGI.

This clonotype was counted only a few times. V usage is TRBV6-1 and J usage is TRBJ1-6; maybe TRBD1 (6 bases). This CDR3 contains 14 residues. V dropped 9 bases and J dropped 9 bases, with 18 bases sitting between them. Germline V gene sequence: CDR1 MNHNS, CDR2 SASEGT. The CDR3 protein is CASWMGGHSSPLHF. For the CDR3, the DNA is TGTGCCAGTTGGATGGGGGGACATAGTTCACCCCTCCACTTT.

The chain combines TRBV4-3 with TRBJ2-4, with D perhaps assigned TRBD1 or TRBD2 (5 bases each). This CDR3 spans 18 amino acids. The germline V and J ends were trimmed by 0 bases and 0 bases, with 15 bases remaining between them. Germline assignment: CDR1 LGHNA and CDR2 YSLEER. The CDR3 sequence is CASSQDYRGAGAKNIQYF. The CDR3 bases are TGCGCCAGCAGCCAAGATTACCGAGGGGCCGGAGCCAAAAACATTCAGTACTTC.

At least ten counts were recorded for this clonotype. The V call is TRBV3-1, the J call TRBJ2-3; D call uncertain. The CDR3 has 15 amino acids. Germline values: CDR1 LGHDT, CDR2 YNNKEL (reference sequence). V lost 4 bases to trimming and J lost 0 bases, with 11 bases between them. The CDR3 sequence is CASSRSLGSTDTQYF. The DNA of the CDR3 is TGTGCCAGCAGCCGCTCTCTAGGAAGCACAGATACGCAGTATTTT.

The J gene is TRBJ2-2, the V gene TRBV4-1; D gene uncertain. CDR1 MGHRA and CDR2 YSYEKL come from the germline V gene. Trimming cost V 0 bases and J 7 bases, with 6 bases left between them. The CDR3 is 13 amino acids. CDR3 coding DNA: TGCGCCAGCAGCCAAGAGGGTCTCGGGGAGCTGTTTTTT. It is translated as CASSQEGLGELFF.

In this sample, this clonotype turned up many times. The chain has TRBV27 and TRBJ1-1; D not resolved. Trimming stripped 0 bases from V and 0 bases from J, with 11 bases between. The CDR3 has 16 amino acids. Germline assignment: CDR1 MNHEY and CDR2 SMNVEV (reference sequence). The CDR3 DNA is TGTGCCAGCAGTTTATCATTTATGGTTTTGAACACTGAAGCTTTCTTT. It translates to CASSLSFMVLNTEAFF.

The V gene is TRBV7-3, the J gene TRBJ2-5; 11 bases match TRBD1. The CDR3 spans 17 residues. Germline CDR1 is SGHTA and CDR2 is FQGTGA. The trim removed 2 bases at V and 3 bases at J, leaving 8 bases unmatched. DNA for the CDR3: TGTGCCAGCAGCTTAGGCCGGGACAGGGGGGTAGAAGAGACCCAGTACTTC. Amino acids: CASSLGRDRGVEETQYF.

This clonotype showed up many times. V is TRBV12-3 or TRBV12-4 and J is TRBJ2-1; D is uncertain. The ends were cut back, 6 bases at V and 2 bases at J, with 8 bases in the middle. This CDR3 spans 13 amino acids. CDR3 sequence: CASSPTPYNEQFF. CDR3 nucleotides: TGTGCCAGCAGCCCCACCCCCTACAATGAGCAGTTCTTC.

In its sample, this clonotype was seen a few times. At one boundary the junction diverges from the germline segment, which might be a read error. The V call is TRBV6-5, the J call TRBJ2-2; no reliable D call. This CDR3 has 13 residues. Per germline, CDR1 MNHEY and CDR2 SVGAGI. DNA for the CDR3: TGTGCCAGCAGTTACCTGAACTCCGGGGAGCTGTTTTTT. Translated: CASSYLNSGELFF.

The chain couples TRBV14 to TRBJ2-3; D uncertain. The length of the CDR3 is 15 residues. Trimming pared 1 base from V and 3 bases from J, leaving 11 bases between. Germline-derived CDR1 and CDR2 are SGHDN and FVKESK. The CDR3 loop reads CASSQVSRWTDTQYF. Here the CDR3 DNA reads TGTGCCAGCAGCCAAGTATCCCGTTGGACAGATACGCAGTATTTT.

The CDR3 protein is CASSLVTGESNYGYTF. The CDR3 nucleotides read TGTGCCAGCAGTTTAGTGACAGGCGAATCTAACTATGGCTACACCTTC. V is TRBV12-3 or TRBV12-4 and J is TRBJ1-2, with D possibly TRBD1 on 6 matching bases. This CDR3 is 16 amino acids long. V lost 1 base and J lost 0, with 12 bases in between.

This clonotype was picked up many times. The chain links TRBV7-2 to TRBJ2-7; no clear D gene. From germline, CDR1 is SGHTA and CDR2 FQGNSA. Trimming removed 3 bases at V and 0 bases at J, with 9 bases between. This CDR3 contains 14 residues. The CDR3 sequence: CASSFGGYSYEQYF. The CDR3 DNA follows: TGTGCCAGCAGCTTCGGCGGCTACTCCTACGAGCAGTACTTC.

J is TRBJ2-7 and V is TRBV25-1; D remains unclear. The length of the CDR3 is 15 residues. The germline gives CDR1 MGHDK, CDR2 SYGVNS. V was shortened by 0 bases and J by 1 base, with 10 bases between the two germline ends. The CDR3 nucleotides read TGTGCCAGCAGTGAATACGACATTCAGTCCTACGAGCAGTACTTC. As protein: CASSEYDIQSYEQYF.

V and J are TRBV21-1 and TRBJ1-5. TRBV21-1 is deemed a pseudogene. This CDR3 has 16 residues. The CDR3 sequence is CARQRAKRASNQPQHF. The CDR3 bases are TGTGCCAGACAGAGGGCCAAAAGGGCCAGCAATCAGCCCCAGCATTTT.

This clonotype was seen only a few times. V gene TRBV4-3 combines with J gene TRBJ1-1; D is undetermined. Germline-derived CDR1 and CDR2 are LGHNA and YSLEER. The CDR3 covers 13 residues. With 2 bases removed from V and 5 bases from J, the gap between germline ends came to 9 bases. The CDR3 loop reads CASSQIRNTEAFF. Written as DNA, the CDR3 is TGCGCCAGCAGCCAAATTAGGAATACTGAAGCTTTCTTT.

The chain is built from TRBV6-2 or TRBV6-3 and TRBJ2-3; D remains ambiguous. Trimming took off 6 bases at V and 2 bases at J, with 9 bases between the two ends. Germline V gene sequence: CDR1 MNHEY, CDR2 SVGEGT. The CDR3 has 13 amino acids. CDR3 sequence reads: CASSDFNTDTQYF. The CDR3 DNA sequence: TGTGCCAGCAGCGATTTCAACACAGATACGCAGTATTTT.

This clonotype has more than one count but fewer than ten. This chain links TRBV6-1 with TRBJ2-3, with D unclear. Germline loops: CDR1 MNHNS, CDR2 SASEGT. The CDR3 contains 13 residues. The CDR3 bases are TGTATCCAGGTCGTTCGCAGTCTGGATACGCAGTATTTT. Translation: CIQVVRSLDTQYF.

This clonotype was picked up a small number of times. The chain employs TRBV27 and TRBJ2-1; no firm D call. The V and J ends lost 8 bases and 10 bases respectively, with 9 bases between them. CDR3 size: 10 residues. CDR1 is MNHEY and CDR2 is SMNVEV in the germline V gene (reference sequence). The CDR3, as DNA: TGTGCCAGCGGCTCCCCGGAGCAGTTCTTC. Its translation is CASGSPEQFF.